Here is one TCR beta chain with its context. Only a few counts were recorded for this clonotype. It has no known antigen specificity. No quality values exist for individual bases; no much larger clone is one base distant. Every donor was a healthy Caucasian. Three pairs of female monozygotic twins, all aged about 18 to 29 years, made up the twin cohort. Miltenyi CD45RO+ enrichment and human naive T-cell isolation kits were used to isolate memory (CD45RO+) and naive T cells from PBMC. These data originate in a study of identical twins (dated by TCRdb to about 2016). In terms of the full investigation: TCR alpha and beta repertoires from monozygotic twins, unrelated adults of various ages and cord blood were deep-sequenced to test whether fetal clonotypes persist. Replicate twin experiments were performed at different times using different library preparation protocols to rule out contamination. Broader findings and caveats from the paper: Abundant cord blood beta clonotypes carried fewer insertions; young adult naive repertoires showed a weaker similar trend, while memory repertoires showed none. A weaker excess of twin sharing was found in beta out-of-frame sequences because the signal-to-noise ratio was lowered by fewer shared sequences. In monozygotic twins, recombination models systematically underestimated out-of-frame TCR alpha sharing, but the models matched the sharing seen between unrelated individuals. Out-of-frame TCR alpha sequences shared between twins showed an excess of low generation-probability sequences compared with coincidental sharing between unrelated individuals. Zero-insertion analyses could be partly confounded by invariant T cells such as MAIT and iNKT, though diverse VJ usage argued against such confounding for most clonotypes. Because the same donors could not be followed over many years, the conclusions relied on cross-sectional statistical analysis.

The cysteine opens and the phenylalanine closes a CDR3 of 14 amino acids. Of the read, only the CDR3 DNA is kept; its 42 bases are in frame from base 1. V is pruned by 11 bases and J by 7 bases, leaving 12 bases of the junction without a gene match. CDR1 ENHRY and CDR2 SYGVKD are derived from the germline V gene. The library relied on 5' RACE. Reads for this sample came from an Illumina HiSeq 2000. A universal primer binding site was introduced by template switching, and a unique molecular identifier was present in the final cDNA, enabling accurate counting of TCR cDNA molecules. Specific primers in the conserved constant-segment region were used to synthesize first-strand cDNA for TCR alpha and beta chains. Each cDNA library was double barcoded, with a SMART-Mk sample barcode plus Illumina barcodes, to control for contamination. TruSeq adapter sequences along with Illumina sample barcodes were introduced in two successive PCR steps. The Illumina HiSeq platform was used with custom primers to sequence TCR alpha and beta cDNA libraries. Under the source paper's analysis protocol: Unique molecular identifiers were extracted from raw reads with MiGEC, and CDR3 positions were determined with MiXCR. For each individual, recombination models were inferred using an EM algorithm with the repgenHMM and IGoR tools. Shared clonotype analysis was performed with the tcR package in R, normalizing sharing by the product of cloneset sizes. To study raw recombination without the effects of thymic and clonal selection, out-of-frame nonproductive sequences were analyzed. The raw public reads went through TCRdb reprocessing: fastp at Q25, MiXCR clone calling, in-frame beta chains kept. Each entry merges the rows of one CDR3 protein and shows their most common DNA and genes. The V and J calls shown here were made by TCRdb, not taken from the authors' results. The sample table records around 250,000 distinct CDR3 sequences; roughly an eighth of these occur just once. 4% of the sample is taken by the ten largest.

This same sample was also part of a study on yellow fever vaccine responses in identical twins. The second paper further reports: According to the authors, the vaccine-induced T cell response in identical twins seemed to be partly convergent and partly specific to each individual. In identical twins, the study followed T cell clones that responded to the vaccine with precision.

The V and J genes are TRBV10-3 and TRBJ2-1; TRBD2 agrees with 9 junctional bases. This clonotype was obtained from a woman between 18 and 30 years old in good health. Sequencing was carried out using memory (CD45RO+) T cells sorted from blood. The cell subset or site tag for this specimen amounts to: CD45RO+ enriched T cells. CDR3 region: CASLSRGGANEQFF. The DNA is TGTGCCTCTCTCAGCCGCGGGGGGGCGAATGAGCAGTTCTTC.